These 17 T cell receptor beta chains originate from one sample sequenced in a study of cytomegalovirus exposure and HLA in healthy donors. The PCR employed 60 Vbeta primers together with 13 Jbeta primers. Using immunoSEQ multiplex PCR, the repertoire was profiled, and TCRdb retains in-frame clones only, with some absent. This table holds 100,000 or so clones, roughly 80% found once. Sequenced sample: PBMCs. The origin of the receptors is a man in his thirties or forties in good health and CMV-seropositive.

The CDR3 protein is CASSPGVGTGGYEQYF. The CDR3 DNA is TGCGCCAGCAGCCCGGGCGTCGGGACAGGGGGGTACGAGCAGTACTTC. The chain joins TRBV4-1 to TRBJ2-5; 11 bases line up with TRBD1. The J call may be incorrect, as the DNA end agrees better with TRBJ2-7. The V gene's germline CDR1 is MGHRA and CDR2 YSYEKL. This CDR3 is 16 amino acids long.

The rearrangement links TRBV7-8 to TRBJ2-1, with D maybe TRBD1 (6 bases). The V end lost 5 bases, the J end lost 6 bases, and 23 bases lay between the germline ends. Germline lookup yields CDR1 SGHVS and CDR2 FQNEAQ. This CDR3 contains 17 residues. The CDR3 here is CASSAPFGAGDVNEQFF. For the CDR3, the DNA is TGTGCCAGCAGCGCCCCCTTTGGGGCAGGGGATGTCAATGAGCAGTTCTTC.

The V call is TRBV11-2, the J call TRBJ2-2, with D maybe TRBD1 (6 bases). CDR3 length equals 15 residues. Between the trimmed V and J ends, which lost 1 base and 6 bases, there was a span of 12 bases. The germline CDR1 and CDR2 sequences are SGHAT and FQNNGV. The CDR3, as DNA: TGTGCCAGCAGCTTAGCGCGGCAGGGGTCCGGGGAGCTGTTTTTT. This translates into CASSLARQGSGELFF.

The chain has TRBV5-6 and TRBJ1-5; the D gene is possibly TRBD1 (6 bases). CDR1 is SGHDT and CDR2 is YYEEEE in the germline V gene. The CDR3 contains 14 residues. Trimming took 4 bases from V and 4 from J, leaving 12 bases between them. The chain's CDR3 is CASSLGQPNQPQHF. The CDR3 bases are TGTGCCAGCAGCCTAGGACAGCCTAATCAGCCCCAGCATTTT.

This clone was counted a single time. The chain recombines TRBV2 with TRBJ2-5, with TRBD1 matching 11 bases. The closer fit of TRBJ2-7 to the DNA end suggests the J call may be wrong. CDR1 and CDR2 from the germline V gene are SNHLY and FYNNEI. The length of the CDR3 is 14 residues. The CDR3 region is CASSTGTGGYEQYF. The DNA of the CDR3 is TGTGCCAGCAGCACCGGGACAGGGGGATACGAGCAGTACTTC.

DNA for the CDR3: TGTGCCAGCTCATCCCGACAGATGAACACCGGGGAGCTGTTTTTT. It yields the protein CASSSRQMNTGELFF. The rearrangement links TRBV18 to TRBJ2-2, with D possibly matching TRBD1 (5 bases). The V and J ends lost 5 bases and 1 base respectively, with 11 bases between them. There are 15 residues in the CDR3. The germline gives CDR1 KGHSH, CDR2 LQKENI.

The genes are TRBV5-1 and TRBJ1-2, with D maybe TRBD1 (5 bases). The CDR3 runs 14 residues. In germline, CDR1 is SGHRS, CDR2 YFSETQ. V lost 4 bases and J lost 1, with 11 bases in between. CDR3 protein: CASSPGHINYGYTF. The CDR3 coding sequence is TGCGCCAGCAGCCCCGGACACATTAACTATGGCTACACCTTC.

This clone appeared a single time. The chain links TRBV11-2 to TRBJ1-1; perhaps TRBD1 as D (5 bases). V shed 2 bases and J shed 1 base, with 5 bases lying between them. Germline CDR1 is SGHAT and CDR2 is FQNNGV. This CDR3 has 13 amino acids. CDR3 loop: CASSLQGNTEAFF. CDR3 coding DNA: TGTGCCAGCAGCTTACAGGGGAACACTGAAGCTTTCTTT. Drawing the rest from reference TRBV11-2 and TRBJ1-1, the complete variable domain is EAGVAQSPRYKIIEKRQSVAFWCNPISGHATLYWYQQILGQGPKLLIQFQNNGVVDDSQLPKDRFSAERLKGVDSTLKIQPAKLEDSAVYLCASSLQGNTEAFFGQGTRLTVV.

This clone was observed a few times. The sample has other DNA sequences that encode this CDR3 too. The V gene is TRBV7-9, the J gene TRBJ1-1; 10 bases are shared with TRBD1. The CDR3 sequence is 15 residues long. After removal of 3 bases from V and 4 bases from J, the junction contained 5 bases not matched to a gene. Germline CDR1 is SEHNR and CDR2 is FQNEAQ (reference sequence). The CDR3 DNA is TGTGCCAGCAGCTTGGGGACAGGGGCGAGCACTGAAGCTTTCTTT. Translation: CASSLGTGASTEAFF.

The chain couples TRBV7-2 to TRBJ2-3; D may be TRBD2 (5 bases). There are 14 residues in the CDR3. Germline-derived CDR1 and CDR2 are SGHTA and FQGNSA. Trimming cost V 2 bases and J 4 bases, with 10 bases left between them. The CDR3 nucleotides read TGTGCCAGCAGCTTAAATCTAGCTGCAGATACGCAGTATTTT. Its translation: CASSLNLAADTQYF.

The rearrangement joins TRBV4-1 to TRBJ1-5, with TRBD1 as a possible D gene (6 bases). V was trimmed by 0 bases and J by 6 bases, leaving 12 bases between them. Germline V gene lookup returns CDR1 MGHRA and CDR2 YSYEKL. The CDR3 contains 15 residues. The CDR3 DNA reads TGCGCCAGCAGCCAAGATAGGGGGATAGGTCAGCCCCAGCATTTT. This sequence encodes CASSQDRGIGQPQHF.

This clone was counted a few times. The chain uses TRBV2 and TRBJ1-6; 11 bases align to TRBD1. Germline V gene lookup returns CDR1 SNHLY and CDR2 FYNNEI. V lost 8 bases and J lost 7; bases outside the gene matches: 1. The CDR3 spans 13 residues. The DNA of the CDR3 is TGTGCCAGCGGACAGGGGGCGAATTCACCCCTCCACTTT. Protein sequence: CASGQGANSPLHF.

The gene calls are TRBV9 and TRBJ1-4, with a possible D match to TRBD1 (5 bases). The CDR3 is made up of 15 amino acids. The ends were cut back, 0 bases at V and 8 bases at J, with 14 bases in the middle. Germline CDR1 is SGDLS and CDR2 is YYNGEE. In nucleotides, the CDR3 is TGTGCCAGCAGCGTAGTCGGAGGGGAGGGGGAAAAACTGTTTTTT. Translated, it gives CASSVVGGEGEKLFF.

V gene TRBV4-2 combines with J gene TRBJ2-3; 12 bases map to TRBD2. Germline CDR1 is LGHNA and CDR2 is YNFKEQ. The CDR3 is 16 amino acids. V lost 1 base, J lost 3 bases, and 2 bases stayed unmatched. The CDR3 nucleotides read TGTGCCAGCAGCCAAGGACTAGCGGGGGAAACAGATACGCAGTATTTT. Residues: CASSQGLAGETDTQYF.

V is TRBV2 and J is TRBJ2-6; perhaps TRBD1 as D (5 bases). This CDR3 region has 16 residues. Germline values: CDR1 SNHLY, CDR2 FYNNEI. Trimming left V 4 bases short and J 1 base short, with 11 bases between. The CDR3 DNA reads as TGTGCCAGCAGTGGGAACAGGTTTTCTGGGGCCAACGTCCTGACTTTC. Its protein is CASSGNRFSGANVLTF.

V usage is TRBV6-4 and J usage is TRBJ1-1, with TRBD1 matching 7 bases. The trim removed 2 bases at V and 6 bases at J, leaving 3 bases unmatched. Germline V gene lookup returns CDR1 MRHNA and CDR2 SNTAGT. This CDR3 spans 13 amino acids. CDR3 DNA sequence: TGTGCCAGCAGTGACGGGACAGCCGCTGAAGCTTTCTTT. This gives the protein CASSDGTAAEAFF.

The rearrangement links TRBV5-1 to TRBJ2-1; the D gene is possibly TRBD2 (7 bases). The germline V and J ends were trimmed by 3 bases and 4 bases, with 17 bases remaining between them. Germline CDR1 is SGHRS and CDR2 is YFSETQ. The CDR3 totals 16 residues. CDR3 in amino acids: CASSSPGGGLYNEQFF. The CDR3 nucleotides are TGCGCCAGCAGCTCCCCTGGGGGGGGCTTGTACAATGAGCAGTTCTTC.